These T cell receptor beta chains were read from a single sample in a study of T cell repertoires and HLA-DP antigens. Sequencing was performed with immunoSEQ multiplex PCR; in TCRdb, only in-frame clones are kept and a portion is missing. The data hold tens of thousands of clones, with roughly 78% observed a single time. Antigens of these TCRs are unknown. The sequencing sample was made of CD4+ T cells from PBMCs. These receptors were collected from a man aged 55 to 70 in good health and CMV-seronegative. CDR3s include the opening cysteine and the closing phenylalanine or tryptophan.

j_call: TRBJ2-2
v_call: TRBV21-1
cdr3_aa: CASSKFSWDFPVSLNGTGELFF

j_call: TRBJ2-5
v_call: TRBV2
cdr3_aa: CASSVDRGREETQYF

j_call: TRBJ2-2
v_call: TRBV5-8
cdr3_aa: CASSLWGIGELFF

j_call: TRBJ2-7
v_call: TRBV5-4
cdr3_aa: CASSLGGQLSYEQYF

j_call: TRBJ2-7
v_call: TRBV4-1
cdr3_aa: CASSQNAGGRRGEQYF

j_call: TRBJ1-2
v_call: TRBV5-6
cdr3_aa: CASSTSTGRNPYGYTF

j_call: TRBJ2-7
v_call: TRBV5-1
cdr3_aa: CASSFRGAYEQYF

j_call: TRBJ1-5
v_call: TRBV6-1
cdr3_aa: CASRSGQVNQPQHF

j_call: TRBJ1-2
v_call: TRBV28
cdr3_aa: CASSLIQRNYGYTF

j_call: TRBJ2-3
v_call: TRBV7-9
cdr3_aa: CASSDLAGRRGTDTQYF

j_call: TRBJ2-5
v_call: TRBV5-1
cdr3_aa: CASSLGGQQETQYF

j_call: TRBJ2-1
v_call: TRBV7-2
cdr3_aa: CASSLEGLAPPGDEQFF

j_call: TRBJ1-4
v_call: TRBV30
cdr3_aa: CAWSTGQGEKLFF

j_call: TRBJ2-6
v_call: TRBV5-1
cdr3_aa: CASSLVGTSGANVLTF

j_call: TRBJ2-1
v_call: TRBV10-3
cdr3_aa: CAISATILAGEKNEQFF

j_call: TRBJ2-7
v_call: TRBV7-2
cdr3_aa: CASSPDRSTYEQYF

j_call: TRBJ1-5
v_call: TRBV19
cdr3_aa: CASSPGRDEGQPQHF

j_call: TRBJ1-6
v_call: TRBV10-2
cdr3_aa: CATLRQDTSSYNSPLHF

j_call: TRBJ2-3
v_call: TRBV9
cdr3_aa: CASSVGGDLSTDTQYF

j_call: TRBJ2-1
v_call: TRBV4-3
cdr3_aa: CASSQEGTSGGGEQFF

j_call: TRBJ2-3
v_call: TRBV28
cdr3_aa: CASSSHRGLSTDTQYF

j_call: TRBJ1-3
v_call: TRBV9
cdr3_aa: CASSVEAGAQNTIYF

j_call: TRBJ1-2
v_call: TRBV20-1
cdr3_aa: CSADVHYGYTF

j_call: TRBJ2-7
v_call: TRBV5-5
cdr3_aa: CASSYLRGGEQYF

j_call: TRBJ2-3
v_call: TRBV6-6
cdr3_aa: CASSYPGGDTQYF

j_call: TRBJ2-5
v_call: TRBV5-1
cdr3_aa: CASSLALTGGETQYF

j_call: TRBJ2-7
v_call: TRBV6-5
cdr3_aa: CASSSPGTGLNEQYF

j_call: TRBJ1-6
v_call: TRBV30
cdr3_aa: CAWGGQAITSSYNSPLHF

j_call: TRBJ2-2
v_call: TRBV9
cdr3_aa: CASSPQTQGDPGELFF

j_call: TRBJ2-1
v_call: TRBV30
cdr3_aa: CAWMGLAGGPKSYNEQFF

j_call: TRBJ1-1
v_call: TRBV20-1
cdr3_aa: CSATPLAAFF

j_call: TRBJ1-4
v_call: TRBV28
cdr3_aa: CASSLLRTNEKLFF

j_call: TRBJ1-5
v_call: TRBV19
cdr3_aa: CASSRRQVGYNQPQHF

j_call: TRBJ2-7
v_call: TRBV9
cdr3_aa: CASSRGGQSSYEQYF

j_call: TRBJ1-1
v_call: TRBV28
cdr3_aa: CASSEALTEAFF

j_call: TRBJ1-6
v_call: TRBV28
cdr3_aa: CASTPWVGADSPLHF

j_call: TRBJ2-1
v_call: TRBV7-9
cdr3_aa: CASSPKHRLAGAYNEQFF

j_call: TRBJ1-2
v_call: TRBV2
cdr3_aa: CASSTPDRIYGYTF

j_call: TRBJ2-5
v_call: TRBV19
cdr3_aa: CASGGGGTQETQYF

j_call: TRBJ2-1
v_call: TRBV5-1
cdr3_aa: CASSFSTATYNEQFF

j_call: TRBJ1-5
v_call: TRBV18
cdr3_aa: CASSLQGAFGNQPQHF

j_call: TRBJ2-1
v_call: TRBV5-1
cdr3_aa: CASRSLSGSRLEQFF

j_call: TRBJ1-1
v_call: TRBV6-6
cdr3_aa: CASSPGRGTEAFF

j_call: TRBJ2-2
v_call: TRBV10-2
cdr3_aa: CASRGQGAGELFF

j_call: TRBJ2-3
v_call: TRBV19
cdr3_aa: CASSSWTSGRSDTQYF

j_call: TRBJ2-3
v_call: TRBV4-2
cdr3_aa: CASSQGQFTDTQYF

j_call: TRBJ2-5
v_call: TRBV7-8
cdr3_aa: CASSLRPLQETQYF

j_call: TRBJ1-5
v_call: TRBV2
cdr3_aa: CASSVWTGENQPQHF

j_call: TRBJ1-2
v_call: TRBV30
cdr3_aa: CAWSVVGTHNGYTF

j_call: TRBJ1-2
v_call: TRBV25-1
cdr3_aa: CASRTEANYGYTF

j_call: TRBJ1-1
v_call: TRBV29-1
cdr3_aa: CSVATGGRNTEAFF

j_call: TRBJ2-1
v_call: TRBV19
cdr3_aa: CASSMAGTSGYNEQFF

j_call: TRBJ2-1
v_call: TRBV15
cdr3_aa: CATSREWGGNEQFF